This T cell receptor beta chain emerged from a study of blood T cell repertoires in COVID-19. Method: immunoSEQ multiplex PCR; TCRdb's copy keeps in-frame clones and lacks some. The sample records fewer than 200,000 clones, approximately 84% being singletons. The germline V gene encodes CDR1 LNHDA and CDR2 SQIVND (reference sequence). This CDR3 comprises 15 residues. V dropped 3 bases and J dropped 4 bases, with 14 bases sitting between them. In its sample, this clone was seen once. This sequence originates from a human donor in a cohort sampled during active COVID-19. Sequencing was carried out using peripheral blood. The V call is TRBV19, the J call TRBJ2-3, with D maybe TRBD1 (6 bases). The CDR3, as DNA: TGTGCCAGTAGTATTCCCCGACAGGAATCAGATACGCAGTATTTT. This sequence encodes CASSIPRQESDTQYF.